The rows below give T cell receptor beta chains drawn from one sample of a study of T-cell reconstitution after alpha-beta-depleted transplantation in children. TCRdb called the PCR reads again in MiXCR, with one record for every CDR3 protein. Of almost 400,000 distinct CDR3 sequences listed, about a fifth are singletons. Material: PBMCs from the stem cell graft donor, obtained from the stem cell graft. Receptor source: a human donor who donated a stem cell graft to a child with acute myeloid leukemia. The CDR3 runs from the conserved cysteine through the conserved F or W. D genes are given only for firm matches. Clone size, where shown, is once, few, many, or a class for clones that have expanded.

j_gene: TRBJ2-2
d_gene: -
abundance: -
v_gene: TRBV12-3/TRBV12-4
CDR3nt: TGTGCCAGCAGTTTGGGGCAGGGTCGGACCGGGGAGCTGTTTTTT
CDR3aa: CASSLGQGRTGELFF

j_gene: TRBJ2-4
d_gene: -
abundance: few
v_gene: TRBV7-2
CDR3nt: TGTGCCAGCAGCTTAGAACGCTACTCCCAAAACATTCAGTACTTC
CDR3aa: CASSLERYSQNIQYF

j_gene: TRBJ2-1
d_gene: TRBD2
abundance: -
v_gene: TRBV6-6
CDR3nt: TGTGCCAGCAACTTACGTTCAGGGGGTGCTAGCGGGAGGGCCGATGAGCAGTTCTTC
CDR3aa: CASNLRSGGASGRADEQFF

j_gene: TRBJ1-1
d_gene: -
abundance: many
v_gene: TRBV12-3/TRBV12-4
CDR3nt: TGTGCCAGCAGTTCGGGACGGATGAACACTGAAGCTTTCTTT
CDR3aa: CASSSGRMNTEAFF

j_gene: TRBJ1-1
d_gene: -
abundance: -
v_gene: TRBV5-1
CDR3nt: TGCGCCAGCAGCGCCCCAGGGGCCCTGAACACTGAAGCTTTCTTT
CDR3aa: CASSAPGALNTEAFF

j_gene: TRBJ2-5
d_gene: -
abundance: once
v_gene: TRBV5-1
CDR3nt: TGCGCCAGCAGCCTATGGACCCCACAAGAGACCCAGTACTTC
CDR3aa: CASSLWTPQETQYF

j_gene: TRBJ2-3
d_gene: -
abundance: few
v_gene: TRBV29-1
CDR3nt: TGCAGCGTTGACCCGAGGGGCACAGATACGCAGTATTTT
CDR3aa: CSVDPRGTDTQYF

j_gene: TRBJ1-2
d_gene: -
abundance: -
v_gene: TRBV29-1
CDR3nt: TGCAGCGTTTCTTGGGGGGCGAACAGTGGCTACACCTTC
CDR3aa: CSVSWGANSGYTF

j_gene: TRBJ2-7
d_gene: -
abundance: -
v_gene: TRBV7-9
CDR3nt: TGTGCCAGCAGCTGGGACTTCCTGAGCTCCTACGAGCAGTACTTC
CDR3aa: CASSWDFLSSYEQYF

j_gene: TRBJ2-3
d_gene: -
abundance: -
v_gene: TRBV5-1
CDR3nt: TGCGCCAGCAGCGGCAGAGGCCCCACAGATACGCAGTATTTT
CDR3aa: CASSGRGPTDTQYF

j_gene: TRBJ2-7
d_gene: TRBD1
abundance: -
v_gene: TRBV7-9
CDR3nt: TGTGCCAGCAGCAAGACAGGGGGCAACTACGAGCAGTACTTC
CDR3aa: CASSKTGGNYEQYF

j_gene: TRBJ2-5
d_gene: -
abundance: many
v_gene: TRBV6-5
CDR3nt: TGTGCCAGCAGTTACGCTCTGTTGCGGGAGCTGGGGGCCCAAGAGACCCAGTACTTC
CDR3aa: CASSYALLRELGAQETQYF

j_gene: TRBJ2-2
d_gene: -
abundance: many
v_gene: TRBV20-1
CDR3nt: TGCAGTGCTAGAGTCAGGCAGACCGGGGAGCTGTTTTTT
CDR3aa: CSARVRQTGELFF

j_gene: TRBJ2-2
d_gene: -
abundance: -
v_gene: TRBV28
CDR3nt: TGTGCCAGCAGTGGAGGGTTGAGGACCGGGGAGCTGTTTTTT
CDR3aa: CASSGGLRTGELFF

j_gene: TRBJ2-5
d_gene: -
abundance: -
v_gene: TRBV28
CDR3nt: TGTGCCAGCAGTCAGGGTCGGGAGACCCAGTACTTC
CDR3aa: CASSQGRETQYF

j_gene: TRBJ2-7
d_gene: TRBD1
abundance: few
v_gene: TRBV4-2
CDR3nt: TGTGCCAGCAGCCAAGAGGACAGGGCCTACGAGCAGTACTTC
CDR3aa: CASSQEDRAYEQYF

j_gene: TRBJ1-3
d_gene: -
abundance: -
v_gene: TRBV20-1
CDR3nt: TGCTGCTCCGGGGGCCAGGCCCCCGACATTGGAAACACCATATATTTT
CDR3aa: CCSGGQAPDIGNTIYF

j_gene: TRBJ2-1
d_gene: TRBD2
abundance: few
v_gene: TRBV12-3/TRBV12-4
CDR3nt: TGTGCCAGCAGTCCACAGGCGGGAGGAAACTACAATGAGCAGTTCTTC
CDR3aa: CASSPQAGGNYNEQFF

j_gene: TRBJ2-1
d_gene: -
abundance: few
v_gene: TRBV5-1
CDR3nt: TGCGCCAGCAGCGAGAACATCGGGAGATCCGTTGACGATGAGCAGTTCTTC
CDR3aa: CASSENIGRSVDDEQFF

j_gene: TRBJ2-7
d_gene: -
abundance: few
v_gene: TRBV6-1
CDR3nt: TGTGCCAGCAGCAAAGGGGGAATCTCCTACGAGCAGTACTTC
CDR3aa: CASSKGGISYEQYF

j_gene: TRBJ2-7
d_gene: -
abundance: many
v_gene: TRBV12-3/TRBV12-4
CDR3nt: TGTGCCAGCAGTCCACCGGGACAACTCTACGAGCAGTACTTC
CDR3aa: CASSPPGQLYEQYF

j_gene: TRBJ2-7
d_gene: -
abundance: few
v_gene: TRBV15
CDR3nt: TGTGCCACCAGCAGAGTAGGGGGGGAACCTACCTACGAGCAGTACTTC
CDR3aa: CATSRVGGEPTYEQYF

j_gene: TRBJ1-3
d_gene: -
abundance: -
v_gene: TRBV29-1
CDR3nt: TGCAGCGTTGAAGACGACTCTGGAAACACCATATATTTT
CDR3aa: CSVEDDSGNTIYF

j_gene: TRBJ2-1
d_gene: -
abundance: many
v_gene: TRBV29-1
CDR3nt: TGCAGCACCGACAAAAGCTCCTACAATGAGCAGTTCTTC
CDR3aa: CSTDKSSYNEQFF

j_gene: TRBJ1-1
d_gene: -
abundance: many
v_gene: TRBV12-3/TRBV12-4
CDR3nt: TGTGCCAGCAGGAAAACAGGTTCTAGTGAAGCTTTCTTT
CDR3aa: CASRKTGSSEAFF

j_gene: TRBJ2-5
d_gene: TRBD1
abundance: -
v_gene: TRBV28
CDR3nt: TGTGCCAGCAGTTCGAACGAACAGGGGGTCCAAGAGACCCAGTACTTC
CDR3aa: CASSSNEQGVQETQYF

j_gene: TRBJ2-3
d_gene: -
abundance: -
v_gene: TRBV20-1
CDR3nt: TGCAGTGCTAGGAGGCAGGGCACCACAGATACGCAGTATTTT
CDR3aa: CSARRQGTTDTQYF

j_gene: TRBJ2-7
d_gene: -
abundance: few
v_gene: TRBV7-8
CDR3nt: TGTGCCAGCAGCTTAGCGTGGTACAGGGCCTACGAGCAGTACTTC
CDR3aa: CASSLAWYRAYEQYF

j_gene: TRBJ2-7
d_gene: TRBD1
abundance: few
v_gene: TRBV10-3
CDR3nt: TGTGCCATTCCTCCAAGTTGGGACAGTTCCTACGAGCAGTACTTC
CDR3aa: CAIPPSWDSSYEQYF

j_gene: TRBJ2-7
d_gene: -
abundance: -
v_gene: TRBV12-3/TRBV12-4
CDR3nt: TGTGCCAGCAGAGGACAGTCCGGCTCCTACGAGCAGTACTTC
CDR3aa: CASRGQSGSYEQYF

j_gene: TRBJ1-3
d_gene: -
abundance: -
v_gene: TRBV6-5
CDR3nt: TGTGCCAGCAGTTACTCTGCCCAGAAAGGAAACACCATATATTTT
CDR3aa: CASSYSAQKGNTIYF

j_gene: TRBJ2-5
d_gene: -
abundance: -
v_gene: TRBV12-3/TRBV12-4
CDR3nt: TGTGCCAGCAGCGGGGGTCAGAAAGAGACCCAGTACTTC
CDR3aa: CASSGGQKETQYF

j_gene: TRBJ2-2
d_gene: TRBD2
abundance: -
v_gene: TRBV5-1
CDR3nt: TGCGCCAGCAGCGTAATCCCGGGACTAGTAGACACCGGGGAGCTGTTTTTT
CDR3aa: CASSVIPGLVDTGELFF

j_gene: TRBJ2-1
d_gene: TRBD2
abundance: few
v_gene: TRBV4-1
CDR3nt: TGCGCCAGCAGCCAAGGACTAGCGGGTATCGATGAGCAGTTCTTC
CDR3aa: CASSQGLAGIDEQFF

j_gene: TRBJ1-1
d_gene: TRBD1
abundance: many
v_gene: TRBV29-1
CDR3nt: TGCAGCGGATCAAGGGGGCAGACTGAAGCTTTCTTT
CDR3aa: CSGSRGQTEAFF

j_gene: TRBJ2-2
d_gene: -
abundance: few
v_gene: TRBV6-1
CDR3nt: TGTGCCAGCTGGCGCGCGGACACCGGGGAGCTGTTTTTT
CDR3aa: CASWRADTGELFF

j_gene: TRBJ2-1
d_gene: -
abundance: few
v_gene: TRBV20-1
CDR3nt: TGCAGTGCTAGAGATGGGGGGAGGAGCTCCTACAATGAGCAGTTCTTC
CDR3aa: CSARDGGRSSYNEQFF

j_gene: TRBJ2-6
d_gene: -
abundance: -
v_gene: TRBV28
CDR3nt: TGTGCCAGCAGTTTCAGTAGGGGTGCCAACGTCCTGACTTTC
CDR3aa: CASSFSRGANVLTF

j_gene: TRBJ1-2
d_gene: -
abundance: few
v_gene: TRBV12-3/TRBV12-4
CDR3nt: TGTGCCAGCAGTTATGGCAAAAGCTATGGCTACACCTTC
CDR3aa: CASSYGKSYGYTF

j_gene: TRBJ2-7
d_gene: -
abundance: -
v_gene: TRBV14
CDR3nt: TGTGCCAGCAGCCAAGTCGGAGAGTTCTCCTACGAGCAGTACTTC
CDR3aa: CASSQVGEFSYEQYF

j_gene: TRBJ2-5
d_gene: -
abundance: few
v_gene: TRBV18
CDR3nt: TGTGCCAGCTCACCCCAGCAACAAGAGACCCAGTACTTC
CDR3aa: CASSPQQQETQYF

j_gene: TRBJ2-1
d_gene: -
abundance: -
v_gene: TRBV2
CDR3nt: TGTGCCAGCAGTGTTCTAGCAGGGGTTCGCAATGAGCAGTTCTTC
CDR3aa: CASSVLAGVRNEQFF

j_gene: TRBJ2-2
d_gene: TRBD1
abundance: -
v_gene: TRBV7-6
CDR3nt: TGTGCCAGCAGCCCGGGACAGACCACCGGGGAGCTGTTTTTT
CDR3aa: CASSPGQTTGELFF

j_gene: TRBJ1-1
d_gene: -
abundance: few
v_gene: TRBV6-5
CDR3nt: TGTGCCAGCAGACTGGGAATGAACACTGAAGCTTTCTTT
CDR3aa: CASRLGMNTEAFF

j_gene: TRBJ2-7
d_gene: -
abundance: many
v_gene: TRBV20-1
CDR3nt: TGCAGTGCTAGGGTCTTGGGGGATTCTACCTACGAGCAGTACTTC
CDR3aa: CSARVLGDSTYEQYF

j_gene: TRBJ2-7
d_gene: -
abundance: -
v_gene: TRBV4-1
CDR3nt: TGCGCCAGCAGCCAAGGGTCCGAGCAGTACTTC
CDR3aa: CASSQGSEQYF

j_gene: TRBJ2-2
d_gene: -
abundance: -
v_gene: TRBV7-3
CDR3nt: TGTGCCAGCAGCCTAGGATCACACGGGGAGCTGTTTTTT
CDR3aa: CASSLGSHGELFF